This T cell receptor beta chain was captured by sequencing in a study of Graves' ophthalmopathy and Graves' hyperthyroidism (dated 2018 in TCRdb). About the investigation overall: A patient counted as having stable hyperthyroidism if there was no progression to ophthalmopathy within 18 months of follow-up. In total, approximately 140 blood samples were TCR-sequenced: fewer than 50 ophthalmopathy, some 75 hyperthyroidism and roughly 17 hyperthyroidism-to-ophthalmopathy patients. TCR beta repertoire signatures were used to distinguish Graves' ophthalmopathy from Graves' hyperthyroidism and to predict progression to ophthalmopathy. An independent validation cohort comprised around 20 hyperthyroidism patients and over 15 patients who later progressed from hyperthyroidism to ophthalmopathy. Once sampling was done, hyperthyroidism patients were given methimazole at a starting dose of 30 mg daily, while ophthalmopathy patients were given high-dose intravenous methylprednisolone. In 6 or 7 hyperthyroidism patients, T-cell repertoires of thyroid tissue and blood were compared. To explore V-J signatures distinguishing ophthalmopathy from hyperthyroidism, a discovery set of around 100 patients (roughly 45 ophthalmopathy, about 57 stable hyperthyroidism) was enrolled.

For repertoire sequencing, TCR beta CDR3 regions were amplified from RNA transcripts. The first round was an RT-PCR using HTBI primers with the Qiagen OneStep RT-PCR kit, and this first round was followed by a second-round multiplex PCR, then size selection and purification. The libraries underwent paired-end sequencing with 100 bp reads on an Illumina HiSeq2000. Turning to the authors' computational methods: Reads were processed with SOAPnuke, discarding reads with adapters, uncalled bases, mean Phred below 15, or no exact constant-primer or identifier match. COPE v1.2.5 was used to merge the high-quality paired reads. Clonotypes were defined as unique nucleotide sequences and were aligned to IMGT TRB V, D and J references using MiTCR v1.1. Only V-J combinations with frequency above 0.0001 were analysed, covering around 99% of repertoires. For each V-J combination, a TCR clonal expansion and chaos score was defined as F50 clonal expansion divided by the chaos observed in the TCRdist matrix. Welch's t-statistics and random forest were used to reduce features to more than ten V-J combinations, which were fed into a naive Bayes classifier. Thyroid-blood repertoire similarity was quantified with the Morisita-Horn index. TCRdb trimmed the raw reads at Q25, called clones with MiXCR and kept productive beta chains. Duplicate CDR3 protein sequences are folded into a single record with the most common DNA and genes. TCRdb, rather than the study authors, made the V and J calls. This sample lists about 550,000 distinct CDR3 sequences; 35% to 45% were detected once. In total, the top ten clones hold about 4.2% of the sample.

V lost 1 base and J lost 2 bases; the stretch between them is 9 bases long. Spanning cysteine to phenylalanine, the CDR3 consists of 15 amino acids. Only the CDR3 part of the read is kept: 45 bases, read in frame from the first base. Based on the germline V gene (reference sequence), the CDR1 and CDR2 sequences are LNHDA and SQIVND. Hyperthyroidism patients were newly diagnosed, were aged 18 to 65 years, and had a disease duration under 2 months. Patients with other autoimmune diseases, uncontrolled infections, pregnancy or lactation were excluded. Clinical symptoms, serum thyroxine, TRAb, thyroid ultrasound and orbital computed tomography formed the basis of the diagnosis. Total RNA was extracted with Trizol reagent and quality-checked on an Agilent 2100 Bioanalyzer. As concerns this clonotype: It lacks a known antigen. There are no base qualities to consult, and no much larger clone falls within one base.

What the work shows at the level of the full study, not this receptor alone: The 13-signature model separated ophthalmopathy from stable hyperthyroidism with approximately 88% sensitivity and 81.08% specificity in cross-validation, and 80%/75% in the test set. Most of the expanded thyroid clonotypes with a frequency above 0.001 were also detected in blood, and it was suggested that the thyroid immune response may be reflected by blood repertoires. Sample size was not statistically predetermined, and group allocation was not concealed from the investigators. In validation, the model predicted ophthalmopathy progression with more than 70% sensitivity and about 77% specificity; roughly 12 predicted patients were CT-confirmed with GO in a median of around 6 months.

In this chain, TRBV19 is recombined with TRBJ1-5; no confident D gene assignment can be made. The sequence was obtained from an adult man with Graves' hyperthyroidism. The sequenced material came from peripheral blood or thyroid tissue (not recorded which). Here is the DNA: TGTGCCAGTAGTATAGGCCAAAGCGGCAATCAGCCCCAGCATTTT. Translated, this is CASSIGQSGNQPQHF.